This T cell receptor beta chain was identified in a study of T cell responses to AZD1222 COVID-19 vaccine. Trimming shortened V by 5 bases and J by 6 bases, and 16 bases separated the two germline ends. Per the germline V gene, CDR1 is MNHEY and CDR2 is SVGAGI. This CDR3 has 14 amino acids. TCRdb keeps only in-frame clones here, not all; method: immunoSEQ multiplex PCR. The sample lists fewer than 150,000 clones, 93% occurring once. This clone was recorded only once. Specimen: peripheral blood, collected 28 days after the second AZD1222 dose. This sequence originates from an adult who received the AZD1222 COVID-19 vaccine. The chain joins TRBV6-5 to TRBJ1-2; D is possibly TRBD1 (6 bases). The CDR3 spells CASSPVGRDNGYTF. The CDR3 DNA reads TGTGCCAGCAGTCCCGTGGGCAGGGACAATGGCTACACCTTC.